Below are 5 T cell receptor beta chains sequenced from a single sample in a study of cytomegalovirus exposure and HLA in healthy donors. Use of 60 Vbeta and 13 Jbeta primers characterized the PCR. TCRdb's copy holds only in-frame clones and misses some; the assay was immunoSEQ multiplex PCR. Of more than 95,000 clones detected, approximately 72% appear once; the ten largest clones hold 11% to 15%. What was sequenced was PBMCs. All receptors derive from a woman in her 70s in good health and CMV-seropositive.

The V call is TRBV28, the J call TRBJ1-4; weak D call: TRBD1 (6 bases). CDR1 and CDR2 (germline): MDHEN, SYDVKM. CDR3 length equals 13 residues. Trimming removed 10 bases at V and 7 bases at J, with 16 bases between. The CDR3 DNA reads TGTGCCATCTTGACAGGCTCTACTGAAAAACTGTTTTTT. It is translated as CAILTGSTEKLFF.

The CDR3 protein is CASSENGQPQHF. The CDR3 bases are TGTGCCAGCAGCGAAAACGGTCAGCCCCAGCATTTT. The chain recombines TRBV11-2 with TRBJ1-5; D is unresolved. The CDR3 contains 12 residues. The germline gives CDR1 SGHAT, CDR2 FQNNGV. V lost 5 bases to trimming and J lost 6 bases, with 8 bases between them.

V and J are TRBV18 and TRBJ2-1; D is unresolved. Germline V gives CDR1 KGHSH, CDR2 LQKENI. The CDR3 consists of 13 residues. Trimming removed 1 base from V and 4 bases from J, with 5 bases in between. The CDR3 here is CASSPLKYNEQFF. Written as DNA, the CDR3 is TGTGCCAGCTCACCACTCAAATACAATGAGCAGTTCTTC. Combining the CDR3 with reference TRBV18 and TRBJ2-1 gives the whole variable domain NAGVMQNPRHLVRRRGQEARLRCSPMKGHSHVYWYRQLPEEGLKFMVYLQKENIIDESGMPKERFSAEFPKEGPSILRIQQVVRGDSAAYFCASSPLKYNEQFFGPGTRLTVL.

The V gene is TRBV15, the J gene TRBJ2-3; 15 bases are a match to TRBD2. V was clipped by 5 bases and J by 4 bases; unmatched bases: 7. The germline V gene encodes CDR1 LNHNV and CDR2 YYDKDF (reference sequence). The CDR3 consists of 17 residues. Here the CDR3 DNA reads TGTGCCACCAGCGGCGGACTAGCGGGAGGGCTAGCAGATACGCAGTATTTT. Amino acids: CATSGGLAGGLADTQYF.

CDR3 loop: CASSLGAGGRETQYF. For the CDR3, the DNA is TGTGCCAGCAGCCTAGGGGCAGGGGGCCGAGAGACCCAGTACTTC. The V call is TRBV27, the J call TRBJ2-5, with 8 bases identical to TRBD1. CDR1 and CDR2 from the germline V gene are MNHEY and SMNVEV (reference sequence). CDR3 size: 15 residues. V lost 6 bases to trimming and J lost 4 bases; unmatched junction nucleotides: 10.